Listed here are 23 T cell receptor beta chains from one sample, sequenced in a study of cytomegalovirus exposure and HLA in healthy donors. PCR amplification relied on 60 Vbeta primers (plus 13 Jbeta primers). The repertoire was sequenced with immunoSEQ multiplex PCR; TCRdb's copy has only in-frame clones and lacks some. The sample includes 200,000 to 250,000 clones. The sample was PBMCs. The receptors originated from a girl aged 2-9 years in good health and CMV-seropositive.

J is TRBJ2-7 and V is TRBV7-8; possibly TRBD1 for D (6 bases). Trimming stripped 1 base from V and 0 bases from J, with 7 bases between. This CDR3 spans 14 amino acids. Germline-derived CDR1 and CDR2 are SGHVS and FQNEAQ. The DNA for the CDR3 is TGTGCCAGCAGCTTAGGGACAGACTCCTACGAGCAGTACTTC. Its protein is CASSLGTDSYEQYF.

This rearrangement joins TRBV6-6 to TRBJ1-5; no firm D call. Deletions cut 2 bases from V and 2 bases from J, with 4 bases between. In germline, CDR1 is MNHNY, CDR2 SVGAGI (reference sequence). The CDR3 loop spans 13 amino acids. CDR3 sequence reads: CASSYLGNQPQHF. In DNA, the CDR3 is TGTGCCAGCAGTTACCTCGGCAATCAGCCCCAGCATTTT.

The chain carries TRBV4-2 and TRBJ2-7; a possible D gene is TRBD2 (5 bases). Trimming took 2 bases from V and 5 from J, leaving 13 bases between them. Germline lookup yields CDR1 LGHNA and CDR2 YNFKEQ. There are 14 residues in the CDR3. The CDR3 is CASSQTNGVHEQYF. CDR3 DNA: TGTGCCAGCAGCCAAACCAACGGGGTACACGAGCAGTACTTC.

Remarks on this clone: Different DNA sequences within this sample yield the same CDR3. V usage is TRBV28 and J usage is TRBJ2-7; perhaps TRBD2 as D (6 bases). V was clipped by 6 bases and J by 4 bases, with 7 bases between them. In germline, CDR1 is MDHEN, CDR2 SYDVKM. This CDR3 region has 11 residues. The CDR3 DNA reads as TGTGCCAGCAGCCGGGGGTACGAGCAGTACTTC. This sequence encodes CASSRGYEQYF.

The CDR3 region is CAWGLASSYEQYF. CDR3 in DNA: TGTGCCTGGGGACTAGCGAGTTCCTACGAGCAGTACTTC. The chain has TRBV7-9 and TRBJ2-7; 10 positions agree with TRBD2. The J segment lost 1 base and the V segment lost 11 bases, leaving 5 bases of the junction unmatched. CDR1 is SEHNR and CDR2 is FQNEAQ in the germline V gene (reference sequence). The CDR3 is 13 amino acids.

The chain uses TRBV5-4 and TRBJ1-2; 7 bases align to TRBD1. V trimming: 2 bases; J trimming: 7 bases; junction bases outside the gene matches: 17. Germline CDR1 is SGHNT and CDR2 is YYREEE (reference sequence). There are 17 residues in the CDR3. CDR3 sequence reads: CASSFFDASDRVFGYTF. The CDR3 DNA is TGTGCCAGCAGCTTTTTTGACGCCTCCGACAGGGTCTTTGGCTACACCTTC. Full variable domain (missing parts from reference TRBV5-4 and TRBJ1-2): ETGVTQSPTHLIKTRGQQVTLRCSSQSGHNTVSWYQQALGQGPQFIFQYYREEENGRGNFPPRFSGLQFPNYSSELNVNALELDDSALYLCASSFFDASDRVFGYTFGSGTRLTVV.

V gene TRBV7-9 combines with J gene TRBJ1-5; 8 bases align to TRBD1. The CDR3 extends over 15 amino acids. Germline CDR1 reads SEHNR; CDR2 reads FQNEAQ (reference sequence). V gave up 1 base and J gave up 7 bases; unmatched junction bases: 6. The CDR3 protein is CASSLDTDRGQPQHF. In DNA, the CDR3 is TGTGCCAGCAGCTTAGACACCGACAGGGGCCAGCCCCAGCATTTT. The whole variable domain, remainder taken from reference TRBV7-9 and TRBJ1-5, is DTGVSQNPRHKITKRGQNVTFRCDPISEHNRLYWYRQTLGQGPEFLTYFQNEAQLEKSRLLSDRFSAERPKGSFSTLEIQRTEQGDSAMYLCASSLDTDRGQPQHFGDGTRLSIL.

V gene TRBV28 combines with J gene TRBJ1-2; no clear D. With 5 bases removed from V and 4 bases from J, the gap between germline ends came to 8 bases. CDR1 and CDR2 from the germline V gene are MDHEN and SYDVKM. There are 12 residues in the CDR3. This CDR3 reads CASSPHSYGYTF. The DNA of the CDR3 is TGTGCCAGCAGTCCGCACAGCTATGGCTACACCTTC.

This chain connects TRBV10-3 to TRBJ2-5; D remains unclear. V shed 4 bases and J shed 2 bases, with 2 bases lying between them. Germline V gene data show CDR1 as ENHRY and CDR2 as SYGVKD. This CDR3 has 11 amino acids. The CDR3 protein is CAISAQETQYF. The CDR3 region has the DNA TGTGCCATCAGTGCTCAAGAGACCCAGTACTTC.

The rearrangement joins TRBV28 to TRBJ2-1, with 10 nucleotides matching TRBD2. Germline CDR1 and CDR2: MDHEN and SYDVKM. V shed 6 bases, J shed 8 bases, and the junction held 13 bases outside the gene matches. The CDR3 consists of 16 residues. CDR3 residues: CASRPQGTSAGHEQFF. CDR3 nucleotide sequence: TGTGCCAGCAGGCCACAAGGGACTAGCGCTGGGCATGAGCAGTTCTTC.

This sequence joins TRBV5-1 and TRBJ2-5; D remains unclear. Germline lookup yields CDR1 SGHRS and CDR2 YFSETQ. CDR3 length equals 13 residues. The V and J ends lost 0 bases and 1 base respectively, with 4 bases between them. The CDR3 nucleotides read TGCGCCAGCAGCTTGGTCCTCCAAGAGACCCAGTACTTC. It is translated as CASSLVLQETQYF.

The chain employs TRBV27 and TRBJ1-2; 9 bases agree with TRBD1. This CDR3 is 13 amino acids long. Per germline, CDR1 MNHEY and CDR2 SMNVEV (reference sequence). V lost 3 bases to trimming and J lost 4 bases; unmatched junction nucleotides: 0. The DNA for the CDR3 is TGTGCCAGCAGTTTGACAGGGGGCTATGGCTACACCTTC. Translation gives CASSLTGGYGYTF.

The chain links TRBV28 to TRBJ2-7; 7 bases are a match to TRBD2. The CDR3 extends over 17 amino acids. Losses at the gene ends were 2 bases for V and 2 bases for J; bases not matched to a gene: 12. Per germline, CDR1 MDHEN and CDR2 SYDVKM. The CDR3 loop is CASSLRGVLTVAYEQYF. CDR3 coding DNA: TGTGCCAGCAGTTTACGGGGGGTCCTTACGGTAGCCTACGAGCAGTACTTC.

V gene TRBV5-1 combines with J gene TRBJ2-7; D perhaps matches TRBD1 (6 bases). The V end lost 2 bases, the J end lost 3 bases, and 12 bases lay between the germline ends. CDR1 SGHRS and CDR2 YFSETQ come from the germline V gene. This CDR3 has 14 amino acids. The CDR3 is CASSFTTGSYEQYF. CDR3 DNA: TGCGCCAGCAGCTTCACTACAGGGAGCTACGAGCAGTACTTC.

The J gene is TRBJ1-4, the V gene TRBV7-9, with a weak D call TRBD1 (5 bases). V shed 1 base and J shed 2 bases, with 5 bases lying between them. This CDR3 is built from 14 residues. Per the germline V gene, CDR1 is SEHNR and CDR2 is FQNEAQ (reference sequence). The CDR3 nucleotides read TGTGCCAGCAGCTTAGGGGGCACTAATGAAAAACTGTTTTTT. Amino acid sequence: CASSLGGTNEKLFF.

CDR3 sequence (DNA): TGTGCCAGCAGCACGGACACCATTGAAGCTTTCTTT. Translation gives CASSTDTIEAFF. This sequence joins TRBV5-4 and TRBJ1-1, with D possibly matching TRBD1 (5 bases). Germline V gene data show CDR1 as SGHNT and CDR2 as YYREEE (reference sequence). Trimming removed 4 bases at V and 7 bases at J, with 11 bases between. The CDR3 is 12 residues long.

V usage is TRBV10-3 and J usage is TRBJ1-5; 9 bases are a match to TRBD1. This CDR3 is 19 amino acids long. Looked up from germline, CDR1 is ENHRY and CDR2 is SYGVKD. The V segment lost 8 bases and the J segment 6 bases; nucleotides outside the gene matches: 23. Here the CDR3 reads CAISANPDRGGERSQPQHF. DNA for the CDR3: TGTGCCATCTCCGCAAACCCGGACAGGGGAGGTGAAAGAAGTCAGCCCCAGCATTTT.

The V call is TRBV23-1, the J call TRBJ1-3; D gene ambiguous. TRBV23-1 is marked as an open reading frame, function uncertain. This CDR3 has 17 residues. The germline V and J ends were trimmed by 3 bases and 0 bases, with 15 bases remaining between them. For the CDR3, the DNA is TGCGCCAGCAGTCACCCCCAAAATGCGGGCTCTGGAAACACCATATATTTT. Its protein product is CASSHPQNAGSGNTIYF.

V is TRBV18 and J is TRBJ1-5; D unresolved. Trimming left V 3 bases short and J 9 bases short, with 15 bases between. From germline, CDR1 is KGHSH and CDR2 LQKENI. This CDR3 spans 14 amino acids. The CDR3 nucleotides read TGTGCCAGCTCACCTGCCGCAAGATCCGGGCCCCAGCATTTT. This encodes CASSPAARSGPQHF.

V and J are TRBV27 and TRBJ1-5, with a weak D call TRBD1 (5 bases). The CDR3 is 18 amino acids. The germline V and J ends were trimmed by 10 bases and 0 bases, with 25 bases remaining between them. The germline CDR1 and CDR2 sequences are MNHEY and SMNVEV (reference sequence). This chain's CDR3 is CAILPGRVGGYSNQPQHF. CDR3 DNA: TGTGCCATCCTCCCGGGGAGGGTGGGGGGGTATAGCAATCAGCCCCAGCATTTT.

The rearrangement links TRBV6-6 to TRBJ2-5; tentatively, D is TRBD2 (6 bases). The germline V and J ends were trimmed by 0 bases and 5 bases, with 7 bases remaining between them. Germline V gene lookup returns CDR1 MNHNY and CDR2 SVGAGI (reference sequence). CDR3 length: 13 residues. The CDR3 DNA reads TGTGCCAGCAGTTACTCGGGGGGTGAGACCCAGTACTTC. Protein sequence: CASSYSGGETQYF.

Worth noting for this clone: Distinct nucleotide sequences in the sample also encode this CDR3. The gene calls are TRBV2 and TRBJ2-1; 10 bases match TRBD2. Losses at the gene ends were 6 bases for V and 4 bases for J; bases not matched to a gene: 3. CDR3 size: 14 residues. CDR1 and CDR2 from the germline V gene are SNHLY and FYNNEI. CDR3 amino acids: CASRRTSGYNEQFF. The CDR3 DNA follows: TGTGCCAGCAGGCGGACTAGCGGTTACAATGAGCAGTTCTTC.

The chain recombines TRBV2 with TRBJ1-2, with 8 nucleotides matching TRBD1. This CDR3 has 13 amino acids. After removal of 8 bases from V and 8 bases from J, the junction contained 10 bases not matched to a gene. Germline V gives CDR1 SNHLY, CDR2 FYNNEI. DNA for the CDR3: TGTGCCAGCCCCACTTACGACAGGGGAGGCTACACCTTC. Protein product: CASPTYDRGGYTF.